These 21 T cell receptor beta chains were all obtained from the same sample, sequenced in a study of blood T cell repertoires in COVID-19. Repertoires were generated with immunoSEQ multiplex PCR, while TCRdb's copy carries only in-frame clones and drops some. The table includes fewer than 400,000 clones, 85% to 90% detected once. Specimen: PBMCs or T cells enriched from blood (not recorded which). The receptors stem from a man in his thirties or forties who had recovered from COVID-19.

The DNA of the CDR3 is TGTGCCTGGAGGGGGGGCGGGGGCACTGAAGCTTTCTTT. Residues: CAWRGGGGTEAFF. The chain combines TRBV30 with TRBJ1-1, with D possibly matching TRBD1 (6 bases). Germline V gives CDR1 GTSNPN, CDR2 SVGIG (reference sequence). This CDR3 has 13 amino acids. V shed 3 bases and J shed 4 bases, with 12 bases lying between them.

This chain links TRBV5-8 with TRBJ2-5; 7 bases are shared with TRBD2. Trimming removed 0 bases from V and 7 bases from J; junction bases left unmatched: 9. The germline V gene has CDR1 SGHTS and CDR2 YDEGEE. The CDR3 has 15 residues. In DNA, the CDR3 is TGTGCCAGCAGCTTGGTGGGACTAAGGGTGAGGACCCAGTACTTC. Translating gives CASSLVGLRVRTQYF. Supplemented by reference TRBV5-8 and TRBJ2-5, the full variable domain reads EAGVTQSPTHLIKTRGQQATLRCSPISGHTSVYWYQQALGLGLQFLLWYDEGEERNRGNFPPRFSGRQFPNYSSELNVNALELEDSALYLCASSLVGLRVRTQYFGPGTRLLVL.

This clone was detected only once. V is TRBV19 and J is TRBJ2-1, with 7 bases aligning to TRBD1. CDR3 length: 13 residues. V dropped 8 bases and J dropped 10; count of bases not matched to a gene: 11. Germline V lookup: CDR1 LNHDA, CDR2 SQIVND (reference sequence). The CDR3 reads CASSRAGGEEQFF. CDR3 nucleotides: TGTGCCAGTTCGAGGGCAGGGGGAGAAGAGCAGTTCTTC.

The genes are TRBV29-1 and TRBJ2-3; 11 bases match TRBD1. With 5 bases clipped from V and 1 base from J, the junction kept 11 bases outside the gene matches. CDR1 and CDR2 (germline): SQVTM, ANQGSEA. The CDR3 loop spans 17 amino acids. The CDR3 DNA reads as TGCAGCGTTCGATTCCGGGACAGGGGGAGGGGCACAGATACGCAGTATTTT. It codes for CSVRFRDRGRGTDTQYF.

The rearrangement uses TRBV7-9 and TRBJ1-2; maybe TRBD1 (5 bases). This CDR3 comprises 12 residues. CDR1 and CDR2 (germline): SEHNR, FQNEAQ (reference sequence). V was trimmed by 5 bases and J by 8 bases, leaving 12 bases between them. The CDR3 is CASSPRTWGYTF. In DNA form, the CDR3 reads TGTGCCAGCAGCCCCCGGACATGGGGCTACACCTTC.

The V call is TRBV4-1, the J call TRBJ2-1, with 7 bases fitting TRBD1. CDR1 is MGHRA and CDR2 is YSYEKL in the germline V gene. J was trimmed by 5 bases and V by 0 bases; bases with no gene match: 7. The CDR3 contains 16 residues. CDR3 sequence reads: CASSQDLNRGNNEQFF. The CDR3, as DNA: TGCGCCAGCAGCCAAGATCTAAACAGGGGAAACAATGAGCAGTTCTTC.

V is TRBV7-8 and J is TRBJ2-4; 8 positions match TRBD1. The CDR3 is made up of 17 amino acids. V lost 6 bases, J lost 0 bases, and 10 bases stayed unmatched. The germline V gene encodes CDR1 SGHVS and CDR2 FQNEAQ. CDR3 sequence reads: CASRPETGVLAKNIQYF. DNA of the CDR3: TGTGCCAGCAGACCGGAGACAGGGGTTCTAGCCAAAAACATTCAGTACTTC.

This clone occurred once. V is TRBV3-1 (or the pseudogene TRBV3-2) and J is TRBJ2-7; 8 bases agree with TRBD2. Losses at the gene ends were 4 bases for V and 3 bases for J; bases not matched to a gene: 8. The CDR3 consists of 15 residues. Germline V CDR1 and CDR2: LGHDT, YNNKEL (reference sequence). The CDR3 here is CASSPSHSGGYEQYF. As DNA, the CDR3 is TGTGCCAGCAGCCCCAGCCACAGCGGGGGCTACGAGCAGTACTTC.

Of note for this clone: The same CDR3 also results from other DNA sequences found in this sample. The V gene is TRBV7-8, the J gene TRBJ1-1; 7 bases align to TRBD1. The CDR3 contains 14 residues. V shed 5 bases and J 1 base; nucleotides not matched to a gene: 4. CDR1 is SGHVS, CDR2 FQNEAQ, per germline. The CDR3 region is CASSLQGGNTEAFF. The DNA of the CDR3 is TGTGCCAGCAGCCTCCAGGGGGGGAACACTGAAGCTTTCTTT.

The genes are TRBV5-1 and TRBJ2-1, with 10 bases identical to TRBD2. After removal of 3 bases from V and 6 bases from J, the junction contained 12 bases not matched to a gene. Germline V gene lookup returns CDR1 SGHRS and CDR2 YFSETQ. The CDR3 runs 17 residues. CDR3 in DNA: TGCGCCAGCAGCTCGCTAACAACGGGACTAGCGAGCAATGAGCAGTTCTTC. Encoded protein: CASSSLTTGLASNEQFF.

The chain carries TRBV27 and TRBJ1-5, with unresolved D. This CDR3 has 13 amino acids. V was shortened by 4 bases and J by 15 bases, with 19 bases between the two germline ends. The germline V gene encodes CDR1 MNHEY and CDR2 SMNVEV (reference sequence). In nucleotides, the CDR3 is TGTGCCAGCAGTTCCCTGATAACGGTTGGGAGGCATTTT. It is translated as CASSSLITVGRHF.

The chain employs TRBV29-1 and TRBJ2-2, with D possibly matching TRBD1 (6 bases). Trimming shortened V by 4 bases and J by 1 base, and 10 bases separated the two germline ends. This CDR3 contains 14 residues. Germline CDR1 SQVTM, CDR2 ANQGSEA. The CDR3 reads CSVAAGVNTGELFF. The CDR3 nucleotides are TGCAGCGTTGCGGCAGGGGTGAACACCGGGGAGCTGTTTTTT.

The chain has TRBV6-5 and TRBJ2-1, with 12 positions matching TRBD2. The junction had 7 bases not matched to a gene; V was cut back by 9 bases and J by 7 bases. Germline V gives CDR1 MNHEY, CDR2 SVGAGI. The CDR3 is 14 amino acids. The CDR3 DNA sequence: TGTGCCAGTCAGGCTAGCGGGAGGGTAAATGAGCAGTTCTTC. This translates into CASQASGRVNEQFF.

J is TRBJ1-3 and V is TRBV7-2; no definite D call. The CDR3 is made up of 13 amino acids. The V gene's germline CDR1 is SGHTA and CDR2 FQGNSA. Deletions cut 3 bases from V and 4 bases from J, with 7 bases between. For the CDR3, the DNA is TGTGCCAGCAGCTTTGAAGCGGGAAACACCATATATTTT. This translates into CASSFEAGNTIYF.

The rearrangement links TRBV5-1 to TRBJ1-6, with 9 bases matching TRBD1. This CDR3 spans 15 amino acids. The J segment lost 9 bases and the V segment lost 4 bases, leaving 8 bases of the junction unmatched. Germline values: CDR1 SGHRS, CDR2 YFSETQ. CDR3 loop: CASSTGTGTSSPLHF. CDR3 in DNA: TGCGCCAGCAGCACCGGGACAGGGACTTCTTCACCCCTCCACTTT.

The chain links TRBV27 to TRBJ1-2; the D gene is possibly TRBD1 (5 bases). V was clipped by 4 bases and J by 3 bases, with 12 bases between them. The CDR3 loop spans 14 amino acids. Per the germline V gene, CDR1 is MNHEY and CDR2 is SMNVEV (reference sequence). CDR3 nucleotide sequence: TGTGCCAGCAGTTACCGGGGGATCGACTATGGCTACACCTTC. Encoded protein: CASSYRGIDYGYTF.

This sequence joins TRBV3-1 (or the pseudogene TRBV3-2) and TRBJ2-2; 7 nucleotides align to TRBD1. Germline V gene lookup returns CDR1 LGHDT and CDR2 YNNKEL (reference sequence). Germline trimming cut 3 bases from V and 7 bases from J; bases unmatched to any gene: 11. This CDR3 is 16 amino acids long. CDR3 nucleotides: TGTGCCAGCAGCCACCCCAGGGGGATGGCTTACGGGGAGCTGTTTTTT. Translated, it gives CASSHPRGMAYGELFF.

This rearrangement joins TRBV14 to TRBJ1-5, with 10 bases aligning to TRBD1. The CDR3 extends over 14 amino acids. Trimming cost V 3 bases and J 5 bases; bases outside gene matches: 1. Looked up from germline, CDR1 is SGHDN and CDR2 is FVKESK. The CDR3 nucleotides read TGTGCCAGCAGCCAGGACAGGGGGGATCAGCCCCAGCATTTT. This gives the protein CASSQDRGDQPQHF.

The V and J genes are TRBV5-1 and TRBJ2-1, with 10 bases matching TRBD2. CDR1 is SGHRS and CDR2 is YFSETQ in the germline V gene. The CDR3 totals 15 residues. V lost 4 bases and J lost 4; bases outside the gene matches: 5. In nucleotides, the CDR3 is TGCGCCAGCAGCCCCGGGACTAGCGAGTACAATGAGCAGTTCTTC. The encoded protein is CASSPGTSEYNEQFF.

The chain is built from TRBV30 and TRBJ1-1; D gene uncertain. V was cut by 0 bases and J by 1 base, with 6 bases left in between. CDR3 length: 13 residues. In germline, CDR1 is GTSNPN, CDR2 SVGIG (reference sequence). CDR3 DNA sequence: TGTGCCTGGAGTGTCCAGGAGAACACTGAAGCTTTCTTT. It codes for CAWSVQENTEAFF.

CDR3 bases: TGCGCCAGCAGCCAAGATTATCTTGCGGGAGGGTCCTACGAGCAGTACTTC. Its translation is CASSQDYLAGGSYEQYF. V gene TRBV4-1 combines with J gene TRBJ2-7, with 9 bases aligning to TRBD2. Germline V CDR1 and CDR2: MGHRA, YSYEKL. Germline trimming cut 0 bases from V and 1 base from J; bases unmatched to any gene: 7. CDR3 size: 17 residues.